This T cell receptor (beta chain) is drawn from a study of shared clonotypes between healthy human individuals. Study conclusions and caveats: Sequencing depth was expected to affect clonotype sharing among donors.

Germline assignment: CDR1 MGHRA and CDR2 YSYEKL. V dropped 5 bases and J dropped 1; count of bases not matched to a gene: 2. The CDR3 runs to 15 residues. The repertoire was sequenced with immunoSEQ multiplex PCR; TCRdb's copy has only in-frame clones and lacks some. The repertoire holds about 1.1 million clones, with roughly 80% as singletons. Comment on this clone: Its antigen is still unknown.

The donor cohort consisted entirely of Caucasian adults residing in Nashville, Tennessee. What was sequenced was memory CD4+ T cells from PBMCs. Subset given: CD45RA-negative fraction. V gene TRBV4-1 combines with J gene TRBJ1-3; 10 nucleotides match TRBD1. This sequence originates from a man younger than 35 in good health. Some clones in this sample may be carry-over from other donors' samples. The CDR3 sequence is CASSSDRGSGNTIYF. The DNA for the CDR3 is TGCGCCAGCAGCTCGGACAGGGGGTCTGGAAACACCATATATTTT.